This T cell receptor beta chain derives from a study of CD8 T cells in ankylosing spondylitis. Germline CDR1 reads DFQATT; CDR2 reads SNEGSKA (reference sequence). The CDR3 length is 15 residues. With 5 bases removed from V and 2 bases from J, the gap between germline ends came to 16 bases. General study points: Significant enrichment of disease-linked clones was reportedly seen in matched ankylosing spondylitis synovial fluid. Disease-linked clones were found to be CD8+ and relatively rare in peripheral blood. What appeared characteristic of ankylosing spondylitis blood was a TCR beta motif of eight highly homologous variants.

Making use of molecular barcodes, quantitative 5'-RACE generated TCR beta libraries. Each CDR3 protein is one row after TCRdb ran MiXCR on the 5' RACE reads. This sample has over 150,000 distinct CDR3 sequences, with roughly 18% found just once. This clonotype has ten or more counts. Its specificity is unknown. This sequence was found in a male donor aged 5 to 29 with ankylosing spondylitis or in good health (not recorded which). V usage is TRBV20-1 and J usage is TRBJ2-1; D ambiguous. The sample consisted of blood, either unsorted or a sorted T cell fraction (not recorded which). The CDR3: CSALRPSPTYNEQFF. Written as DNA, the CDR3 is TGCAGTGCTCTGCGCCCTTCTCCTACCTACAATGAGCAGTTCTTC.